These 28 T cell receptor beta chains were sequenced from one sample in a study of T cell repertoires in cytomegalovirus infection. MiXCR was run by TCRdb on the reads, yielding one entry per CDR3 protein. Here the sample spans approximately 750,000 distinct CDR3 sequences, roughly 36% being singletons. Sample: PBMCs. These receptors were taken from a human donor in good health (CMV status not recorded). Some clones in this sample may be carry-over from other donors' samples.

In this sample, this clonotype turned up a few times. V is TRBV7-9 and J is TRBJ2-6; a weak D match, TRBD2 (6 bases). V lost 5 bases and J 0 bases, leaving 14 bases between the germline ends. The CDR3 loop spans 17 amino acids. CDR1 is SEHNR and CDR2 is FQNEAQ in the germline V gene (reference sequence). This chain's CDR3 is CASSRGTPSSGANVLTF. In nucleotides, the CDR3 is TGTGCCAGCAGCCGCGGGACTCCCTCCTCTGGGGCCAACGTCCTGACTTTC.

To note about this clonotype: Being one base from a much bigger clone, this may be a read error. The V call is TRBV7-2, the J call TRBJ2-7, with TRBD1 as a possible D gene (5 bases). CDR3 length: 11 residues. Trimming left V 5 bases short and J 10 bases short, with 12 bases between. CDR1 SGHTA and CDR2 FQGNSA come from the germline V gene. CDR3 region: CASSVDSSQYF. The CDR3 nucleotides read TGTGCCAGCAGCGTAGACAGTAGTCAGTACTTC.

Only a few counts were recorded for this clonotype. The chain links TRBV11-2 to TRBJ2-7; D is possibly TRBD1 (6 bases). Per the germline V gene, CDR1 is SGHAT and CDR2 is FQNNGV. This CDR3 is 14 amino acids long. The ends were cut back, 0 bases at V and 7 bases at J, with 13 bases in the middle. The CDR3 reads CASSLDRGSQEQYF. The CDR3 DNA is TGTGCCAGCAGCTTAGATAGGGGGTCGCAGGAGCAGTACTTC.

The J gene is TRBJ1-1, the V gene TRBV10-1; D is unclear. Deletions cut 3 bases from V and 11 bases from J, with 13 bases between. The CDR3 is 12 residues long. The V gene's germline CDR1 is WNHNN and CDR2 SYGVQD (reference sequence). CDR3 region: CASSEEASKAFF. CDR3 DNA sequence: TGCGCCAGCAGTGAAGAGGCCTCTAAGGCTTTCTTT.

This clonotype has only a few counts. V gene TRBV9 combines with J gene TRBJ1-3; unclear D gene. Trimming left V 3 bases short and J 0 bases short, with 16 bases between. The CDR3 covers 17 residues. Germline values: CDR1 SGDLS, CDR2 YYNGEE. The CDR3 is CASSEQPGRSSGNTIYF. As DNA, the CDR3 is TGTGCCAGCAGCGAACAACCCGGACGCAGCTCTGGAAACACCATATATTTT.

This clonotype has more than one count but fewer than ten. The gene calls are TRBV29-1 and TRBJ2-7, with 7 bases aligning to TRBD1. This CDR3 spans 14 amino acids. Germline V gene data show CDR1 as SQVTM and CDR2 as ANQGSEA. Trimming took 7 bases from V and 4 from J; bases not matched to a gene: 13. The CDR3 region is CSALTGSLPYEQYF. In nucleotides, the CDR3 is TGCAGCGCCCTGACAGGGAGCCTTCCTTACGAGCAGTACTTC.

This sequence joins TRBV6-2 or TRBV6-3 and TRBJ2-5, with D possibly called TRBD1 or TRBD2 (5 bases each). The V gene's germline CDR1 is MNHEY and CDR2 SVGEGT. The V and J ends lost 6 bases and 7 bases respectively, with 15 bases between them. This CDR3 contains 13 residues. Written as DNA, the CDR3 is TGTGCCAGCAGGACCTGGGAGAGGGGGACCCAGTACTTC. It is translated as CASRTWERGTQYF.

This clonotype was recorded many times. The chain uses TRBV28 and TRBJ1-2; D unresolved. V shed 3 bases and J shed 8 bases, with 13 bases lying between them. CDR3 length: 13 amino acids. CDR1 is MDHEN, CDR2 SYDVKM, per germline. The CDR3 DNA follows: TGTGCCAGCAGTTTTGTTTCCGGGTCGGGCTACACCTTC. It translates to CASSFVSGSGYTF.

This clonotype was seen a few times. V is TRBV19 and J is TRBJ2-2; TRBD1 is a possible D gene (5 bases). V dropped 5 bases and J dropped 2 bases, with 12 bases sitting between them. The CDR3 covers 15 residues. CDR1 LNHDA and CDR2 SQIVND come from the germline V gene (reference sequence). CDR3 sequence: CASSSDWGNTGELFF. In DNA, the CDR3 is TGTGCCAGTAGTTCCGATTGGGGCAACACCGGGGAGCTGTTTTTT.

The chain couples TRBV19 to TRBJ2-2; 9 nucleotides align to TRBD1. Germline CDR1 reads LNHDA; CDR2 reads SQIVND (reference sequence). V gave up 6 bases and J gave up 3 bases; unmatched junction bases: 5. The CDR3 is made up of 15 amino acids. The CDR3 here is CASRLGQGYTGELFF. Here the CDR3 DNA reads TGTGCCAGTAGGTTGGGACAGGGATACACCGGGGAGCTGTTTTTT.

This clonotype was counted a few times. J is TRBJ2-7 and V is TRBV14, with D possibly TRBD2 on 5 matching bases. Trimming took off 8 bases at V and 4 bases at J, with 12 bases between the two ends. Per the germline V gene, CDR1 is SGHDN and CDR2 is FVKESK. The length of the CDR3 is 12 residues. Written as DNA, the CDR3 is TGTGCCAGCGCCCGGGATCGTTACGAGCAGTACTTC. Its translation is CASARDRYEQYF.

The chain carries TRBV12-3 or TRBV12-4 and TRBJ2-1, with D uncertain. The CDR3 length is 11 residues. The V end was cut by 6 bases, the J end by 11 bases, with 11 bases between. CDR3 nucleotides: TGTGCCAGCAGAACCCGGGTGCAGCAGTTCTTC. This encodes CASRTRVQQFF.

The rearrangement joins TRBV20-1 to TRBJ2-1, with TRBD2 as a possible D gene (5 bases). Trimming pared 3 bases from V and 7 bases from J, leaving 16 bases between. This CDR3 region has 14 residues. Germline V CDR1 and CDR2: DFQATT, SNEGSKA (reference sequence). CDR3 residues: CSASPSGRLNEQFF. CDR3 DNA sequence: TGCAGTGCTAGCCCGTCGGGGAGATTGAATGAGCAGTTCTTC.

This clonotype was seen a handful of times. The rearrangement links TRBV28 to TRBJ2-2; unclear D gene. Trimming shortened V by 5 bases and J by 4 bases, and 14 bases separated the two germline ends. The germline CDR1 and CDR2 sequences are MDHEN and SYDVKM. The CDR3 totals 15 residues. The CDR3 coding sequence is TGTGCCAGCAGTCCCGTCTGGTCGACCACCGGGGAGCTGTTTTTT. It codes for CASSPVWSTTGELFF.

On this clonotype itself: A much larger clone differs by one base, so this may be a read error. The rearrangement uses TRBV6-1 and TRBJ2-5; 9 nucleotides line up with TRBD2. The CDR3 runs 13 residues. CDR1 MNHNS and CDR2 SASEGT come from the germline V gene. V lost 7 bases and J lost 7; bases outside the gene matches: 7. The CDR3 DNA sequence: TGTGCCAGCATCAAGCGGGAGGACGGGACCCAGTACTTC. As protein: CASIKREDGTQYF.

This clonotype came up once. The chain joins TRBV20-1 to TRBJ1-6; TRBD1 matches 9 bases. This CDR3 contains 18 residues. J was trimmed by 4 bases and V by 6 bases; bases with no gene match: 16. Germline V gene data show CDR1 as DFQATT and CDR2 as SNEGSKA (reference sequence). CDR3 amino acids: CSARPLETGGGYNSPLHF. The CDR3 region has the DNA TGCAGTGCCCGCCCTTTAGAGACAGGGGGAGGATATAATTCACCCCTCCACTTT.

This clonotype was seen once. Possible read error: a much larger clone is one base away. The rearrangement links TRBV7-2 to TRBJ1-1; D is possibly TRBD1 (5 bases). The CDR3 contains 12 residues. The germline gives CDR1 SGHTA, CDR2 FQGNSA. The CDR3 region has the DNA TGTGCCAGCAGTATTCCGGGGACTGAAGATTTCTTT. This sequence encodes CASSIPGTEDFF.

This clonotype appeared a few times. A much larger clone lies one base from this, so it may be a read error. V is TRBV10-3 and J is TRBJ1-4; weak D call: TRBD1 (6 bases). The V gene lost 6 bases and the J gene lost 7 bases, with 9 bases spanning the gap. Germline values: CDR1 ENHRY, CDR2 SYGVKD. CDR3 length equals 12 residues. The CDR3 sequence is CAIRQGGEKLFF. CDR3 sequence (DNA): TGTGCCATCAGACAGGGAGGTGAAAAACTGTTTTTT.

The V gene is TRBV6-1, the J gene TRBJ2-3; D call uncertain. The germline V gene encodes CDR1 MNHNS and CDR2 SASEGT. The CDR3 spans 15 residues. V lost 3 bases to trimming and J lost 2 bases, with 12 bases between them. The chain's CDR3 is CASSETSVFTDTQYF. CDR3 nucleotides: TGTGCCAGCAGTGAGACGAGCGTCTTCACAGATACGCAGTATTTT.

Only a few counts were recorded for this clonotype. J is TRBJ2-1 and V is TRBV19; 8 bases are shared with TRBD1. Germline assignment: CDR1 LNHDA and CDR2 SQIVND (reference sequence). The CDR3 length is 13 residues. V shed 5 bases, J shed 12 bases, and the junction held 9 bases outside the gene matches. CDR3 sequence reads: CASSGVGDRGQFF. In DNA form, the CDR3 reads TGTGCCAGTAGTGGTGTGGGAGACAGGGGGCAGTTCTTC.

V is TRBV7-9 and J is TRBJ1-1; D is unclear. The CDR3 is 12 residues long. The germline V gene encodes CDR1 SEHNR and CDR2 FQNEAQ (reference sequence). With 5 bases removed from V and 6 bases from J, the gap between germline ends came to 10 bases. CDR3 sequence reads: CASSRDTSEAFF. For the CDR3, the DNA is TGTGCCAGCAGCCGTGACACTTCTGAAGCTTTCTTT.

The chain carries TRBV7-8 and TRBJ1-5; maybe TRBD1 (5 bases). CDR3 size: 15 residues. In germline, CDR1 is SGHVS, CDR2 FQNEAQ. V was pared by 5 bases and J by 3 bases, with 14 bases between. The DNA of the CDR3 is TGTGCCAGCAGCCCCGGACAAGTTCCCAATCAGCCCCAGCATTTT. Amino acids: CASSPGQVPNQPQHF. The variable domain in full, completed from reference TRBV7-8 and TRBJ1-5, reads GAGVSQSPRYKVAKRGQDVALRCDPISGHVSLFWYQQALGQGPEFLTYFQNEAQLDKSGLPSDRFFAERPEGSVSTLKIQRTQQEDSAVYLCASSPGQVPNQPQHFGDGTRLSIL.

The rearrangement links TRBV28 to TRBJ2-7; weak D call: TRBD1 (5 bases). CDR3 length: 11 residues. Trimming removed 6 bases at V and 6 bases at J, with 9 bases between. Germline-derived CDR1 and CDR2 are MDHEN and SYDVKM. The CDR3 reads CASRGPGEQYF. In nucleotides, the CDR3 is TGTGCCAGCAGGGGGCCAGGCGAGCAGTACTTC.

This clonotype was seen a few times. V gene TRBV12-3 or TRBV12-4 combines with J gene TRBJ1-1, with 7 positions matching TRBD1. The CDR3 loop spans 14 amino acids. The junction had 8 bases not matched to a gene; V was cut back by 7 bases and J by 3 bases. The CDR3 nucleotides are TGTGCCAGCACCCCGACAGGGTTCGACACTGAAGCTTTCTTT. Protein: CASTPTGFDTEAFF.

Only a few counts were recorded for this clonotype. The rearrangement uses TRBV7-2 and TRBJ2-7; 10 nucleotides match TRBD1. This CDR3 spans 15 amino acids. With V trimmed by 5 bases and J by 2 bases, 6 bases remained unmatched. Germline V CDR1 and CDR2: SGHTA, FQGNSA. CDR3 nucleotide sequence: TGTGCCAGCAGCGAAGACAGGGGGCGAGCCTACGAGCAGTACTTC. Translated: CASSEDRGRAYEQYF. Full variable domain (missing parts from reference TRBV7-2 and TRBJ2-7): GAGVSQSPSNKVTEKGKDVELRCDPISGHTALYWYRQSLGQGLEFLIYFQGNSAPDKSGLPSDRFSAERTGGSVSTLTIQRTQQEDSAVYLCASSEDRGRAYEQYFGPGTRLTVT.

J is TRBJ2-3 and V is TRBV12-3 or TRBV12-4; 10 nucleotides line up with TRBD1. Losses at the gene ends were 5 bases for V and 5 bases for J; bases not matched to a gene: 4. CDR3 length: 14 residues. The CDR3 reads CASSRQGARDTQYF. The CDR3, as DNA: TGTGCCAGCAGTCGACAGGGGGCACGAGATACGCAGTATTTT.

The sample holds one count of this clonotype. The J gene is TRBJ2-5, the V gene TRBV29-1; 9 bases are a match to TRBD1. CDR3 length equals 13 residues. The V segment lost 4 bases and the J segment 5 bases; nucleotides outside the gene matches: 5. CDR1 is SQVTM, CDR2 ANQGSEA, per germline. CDR3 residues: CSVVQGQGETQYF. The CDR3 DNA is TGCAGCGTTGTCCAGGGACAGGGCGAGACCCAGTACTTC.

The chain joins TRBV9 to TRBJ1-1; 7 positions match TRBD1. With V trimmed by 6 bases and J by 3 bases, 8 bases remained unmatched. The CDR3 loop spans 14 amino acids. CDR1 SGDLS and CDR2 YYNGEE come from the germline V gene. This chain's CDR3 is CASNPGQSYTEAFF. The CDR3 DNA reads as TGTGCCAGCAATCCGGGACAGAGCTACACTGAAGCTTTCTTT.